Included here is one T cell receptor beta chain sequence, with context. Profiling relied on immunoSEQ multiplex PCR, and the TCRdb table lists in-frame clones only, not all of them. Of about 31,000 clones listed, 80% to 95% are singletons. The data stem from a study of blood T cell repertoires in COVID-19. This CDR3 is built from 15 residues. The V end was cut by 5 bases, the J end by 6 bases, with 17 bases between. CDR1 LNHDA and CDR2 SQIVND come from the germline V gene (reference sequence). The sample consisted of peripheral blood. The chain joins TRBV19 to TRBJ2-1; D may be TRBD2 (6 bases). The sequence derives from a man in his 60s with acute or convalescent COVID-19. The chain's CDR3 is CASSWLGLRGNEQFF. The CDR3 DNA follows: TGTGCCAGTAGTTGGTTGGGACTTCGGGGCAATGAGCAGTTCTTC.